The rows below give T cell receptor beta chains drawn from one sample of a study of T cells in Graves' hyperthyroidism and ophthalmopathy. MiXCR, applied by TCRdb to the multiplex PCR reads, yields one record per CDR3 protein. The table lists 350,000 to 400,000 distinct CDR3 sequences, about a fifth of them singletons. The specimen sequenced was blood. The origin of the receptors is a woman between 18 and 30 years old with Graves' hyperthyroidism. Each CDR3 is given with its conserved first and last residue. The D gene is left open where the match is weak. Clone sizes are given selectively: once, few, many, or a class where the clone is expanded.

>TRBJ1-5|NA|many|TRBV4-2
CASSHIGTQGQPQHF
TGTGCCAGCAGCCACATTGGGACACAAGGACAGCCCCAGCATTTT
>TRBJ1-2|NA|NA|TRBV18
CASSPPGPGYGYTF
TGTGCCAGCTCACCCCCTGGACCGGGCTATGGCTACACCTTC
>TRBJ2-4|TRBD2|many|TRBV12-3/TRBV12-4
CASSTGGGAKNIQYF
TGTGCCAGCAGCACCGGGGGAGGGGCCAAAAACATTCAGTACTTC
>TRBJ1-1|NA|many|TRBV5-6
CASSLTPAEAFF
TGTGCCAGCAGCTTGACTCCCGCTGAAGCTTTCTTT
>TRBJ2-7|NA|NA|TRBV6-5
CASSYAGSDEQYF
TGTGCCAGCAGTTACGCGGGTAGCGACGAGCAGTACTTC
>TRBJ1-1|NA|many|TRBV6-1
CASSELAGQNTEAFF
TGTGCCAGCAGTGAATTGGCGGGACAGAACACTGAAGCTTTCTTT
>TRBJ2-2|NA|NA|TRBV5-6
CASSRDTRATGELFF
TGTGCCAGCAGCAGGGACACTCGGGCGACCGGGGAGCTGTTTTTT
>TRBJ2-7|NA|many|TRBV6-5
CASTSNRGDGRYEQYF
TGTGCCAGCACTTCTAATAGAGGGGACGGCCGATACGAGCAGTACTTC
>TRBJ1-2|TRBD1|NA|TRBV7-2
CAGRWDSGGYTF
TGTGCCGGCAGGTGGGACAGCGGTGGCTACACCTTC
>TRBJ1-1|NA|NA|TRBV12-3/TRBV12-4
CANFFGQLNTEAFF
TGTGCCAACTTTTTTGGACAGCTGAACACTGAAGCTTTCTTT
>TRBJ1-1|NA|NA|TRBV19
CASSISSAFNTEAFF
TGTGCCAGTAGTATCTCATCCGCCTTCAACACTGAAGCTTTCTTT
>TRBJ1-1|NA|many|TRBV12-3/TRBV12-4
CASSLGTLEAFF
TGTGCCAGCAGTCTTGGGACACTTGAAGCTTTCTTT
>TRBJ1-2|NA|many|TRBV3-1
CASSPKRVIDYGYTF
TGTGCCAGCAGCCCGAAGCGGGTCATAGACTATGGCTACACCTTC
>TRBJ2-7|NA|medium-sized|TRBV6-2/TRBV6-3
CASTGQGRNYEQYF
TGTGCCAGCACCGGGCAGGGGCGCAACTACGAGCAGTACTTC
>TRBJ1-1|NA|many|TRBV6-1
CASSRTRGRTEAFF
TGTGCCAGCAGCCGCACAAGGGGGAGAACTGAAGCTTTCTTT
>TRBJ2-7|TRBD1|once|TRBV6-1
CASSPPTGTSYEQYF
TGTGCCAGCAGTCCCCCGACAGGGACCTCCTACGAGCAGTACTTC
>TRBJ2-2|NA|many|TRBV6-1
CASSAGTRGELFF
TGTGCCAGCAGTGCCGGAACAAGAGGGGAGCTGTTTTTT
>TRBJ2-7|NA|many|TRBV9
CASSVGGSDPFEQYF
TGTGCCAGCAGCGTAGGAGGGAGCGACCCCTTCGAGCAGTACTTC
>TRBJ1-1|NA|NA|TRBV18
CASSPPAGSLNTEAFF
TGTGCCAGCTCACCACCGGCCGGCTCTTTGAACACTGAAGCTTTCTTT
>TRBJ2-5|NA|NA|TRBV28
CASSLPASRTAETQYF
TGTGCCAGCAGTTTACCTGCGTCCCGGACAGCAGAGACCCAGTACTTC
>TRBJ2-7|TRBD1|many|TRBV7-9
CASSGPGQDYEQYF
TGTGCCAGCAGCGGTCCGGGACAGGACTACGAGCAGTACTTC
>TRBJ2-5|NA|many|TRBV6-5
CASSFRPDGVETQYF
TGTGCCAGCAGTTTCCGACCAGACGGAGTGGAGACCCAGTACTTC
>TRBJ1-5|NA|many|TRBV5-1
CASSLAGIGNQPQHF
TGCGCCAGCAGCTTGGCAGGAATCGGCAATCAGCCCCAGCATTTT
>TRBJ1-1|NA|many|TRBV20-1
CSAISGTTNTEAFF
TGCAGTGCGATCTCTGGGACAACGAACACTGAAGCTTTCTTT
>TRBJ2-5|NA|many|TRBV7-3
CASSSDRGGAQYF
TGTGCCAGCAGCTCAGACCGAGGAGGGGCCCAGTACTTC
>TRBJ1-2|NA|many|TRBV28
CASSLGAGSLYGYTF
TGTGCCAGCAGTTTAGGGGCCGGGTCCCTCTATGGCTACACCTTC
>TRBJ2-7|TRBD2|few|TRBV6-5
CASSYSATSGEQYF
TGTGCCAGCAGTTACTCGGCGACTAGCGGCGAGCAGTACTTC
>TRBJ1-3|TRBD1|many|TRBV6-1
CASSPEDRGPDTIYF
TGTGCCAGCAGCCCGGAGGACAGGGGGCCGGACACCATATATTTT
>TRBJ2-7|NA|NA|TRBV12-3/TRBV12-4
CASSPKAHEQYF
TGTGCCAGCAGCCCTAAGGCCCACGAGCAGTACTTC
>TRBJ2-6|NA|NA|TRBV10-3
CAISRTGANVLTF
TGTGCCATCAGCCGCACTGGGGCCAACGTCCTGACTTTC
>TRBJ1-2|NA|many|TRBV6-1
CASRQSLPDYGYTF
TGTGCCAGTCGCCAATCCCTGCCCGACTATGGCTACACCTTC
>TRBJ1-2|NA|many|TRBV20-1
CSVLRDTGYTF
TGCAGTGTTCTGCGGGACACTGGCTACACCTTC
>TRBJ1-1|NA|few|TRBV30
CAWKAGPFDTEAFF
TGTGCCTGGAAGGCGGGCCCTTTCGACACTGAAGCTTTCTTT
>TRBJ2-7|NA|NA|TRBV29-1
CSVEERGVDEQYF
TGCAGCGTTGAAGAGAGGGGGGTCGACGAGCAGTACTTC
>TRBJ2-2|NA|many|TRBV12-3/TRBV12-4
CASRPRRNTGELFF
TGTGCCAGCAGGCCCCGACGGAACACCGGGGAGCTGTTTTTT
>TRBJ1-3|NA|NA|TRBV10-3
CAIRKTQGSDGNTIYF
TGTGCTATCAGGAAGACTCAGGGTTCGGACGGAAACACCATATATTTT
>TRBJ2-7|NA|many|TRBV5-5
CASSGHIRSSYEQYF
TGTGCCAGCAGCGGACACATCAGAAGCTCCTACGAGCAGTACTTC
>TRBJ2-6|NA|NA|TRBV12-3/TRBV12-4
CASSFDWSLSGANVLTF
TGTGCCAGCAGCTTCGACTGGTCCCTCTCTGGGGCCAACGTCCTGACTTTC
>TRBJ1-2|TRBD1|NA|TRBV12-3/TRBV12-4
CASSGSDRVYGYTF
TGTGCCAGCAGTGGATCCGACAGGGTCTATGGCTACACCTTC
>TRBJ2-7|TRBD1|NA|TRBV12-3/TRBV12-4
CASSSRDRVHEQYF
TGTGCCAGCAGTTCCCGGGACAGGGTCCACGAGCAGTACTTC
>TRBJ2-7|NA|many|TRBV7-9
CASTPRGWQEQYF
TGTGCCAGCACCCCCCGGGGTTGGCAAGAGCAGTACTTC
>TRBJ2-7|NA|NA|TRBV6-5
CASSYSEASDDEQYF
TGTGCCAGCAGTTACTCTGAGGCCTCGGACGACGAGCAGTACTTC
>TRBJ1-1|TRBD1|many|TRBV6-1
CASSMGQGMTEAFF
TGTGCCAGCAGCATGGGACAGGGGATGACTGAAGCTTTCTTT
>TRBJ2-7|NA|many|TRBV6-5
CASSYRRDTYEQYF
TGTGCCAGCAGTTACAGGCGGGATACTTACGAGCAGTACTTC
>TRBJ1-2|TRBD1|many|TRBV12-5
CASGLASGTGSIVGYGYTF
TGTGCTAGTGGTTTGGCCTCCGGGACAGGGAGTATCGTTGGCTATGGCTACACCTTC
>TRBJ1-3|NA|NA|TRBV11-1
CASSPNRQTTGNTIYF
TGTGCCAGCAGCCCCAACAGACAGACGACTGGAAACACCATATATTTT
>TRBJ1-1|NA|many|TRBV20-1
CSARDPDANTEAFF
TGCAGTGCTAGAGACCCGGACGCGAACACTGAAGCTTTCTTT
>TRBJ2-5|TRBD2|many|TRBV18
CASSPRLAEGETQYF
TGTGCCAGCTCACCACGACTAGCGGAGGGAGAGACCCAGTACTTC
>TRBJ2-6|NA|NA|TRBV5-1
CASSFAVSGANVLTF
TGCGCCAGCAGCTTCGCAGTCTCTGGGGCCAACGTCCTGACTTTC
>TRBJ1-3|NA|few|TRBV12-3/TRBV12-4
CASRTAAGGNTIYF
TGTGCCAGCCGCACGGCGGCAGGTGGAAACACCATATATTTT
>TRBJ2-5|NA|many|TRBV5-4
CASSSYREETQYF
TGTGCCAGCAGCTCCTACAGGGAAGAGACCCAGTACTTC
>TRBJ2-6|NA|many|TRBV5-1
CASSFVGIGRAGFGANVLTF
TGCGCCAGCAGCTTTGTCGGCATAGGACGGGCGGGCTTTGGGGCCAACGTCCTGACTTTC
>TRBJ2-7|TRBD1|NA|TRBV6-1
CASKPMDRDSSYEQYF
TGTGCCAGCAAGCCAATGGACCGGGACAGCTCCTACGAGCAGTACTTC
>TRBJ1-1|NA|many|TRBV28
CASSLFAGALVTEAFF
TGTGCCAGCAGTTTATTCGCTGGGGCGCTAGTCACTGAAGCTTTCTTT